This T cell receptor (beta chain) was found in a study of vaccination effects on CD4 cells after COVID-19. Generated by immunoSEQ multiplex PCR, the TCRdb table keeps only in-frame clones and is missing some. The table has about 24,000 clones, about two thirds seen once. The CDR3 extends over 18 amino acids. Germline V lookup: CDR1 LNHDA, CDR2 SQIVND (reference sequence). The J segment lost 5 bases and the V segment lost 5 bases, leaving 17 bases of the junction unmatched. Points on this clone: Its specificity is not known.

The ViraFEST assay expanded antigen-specific CD4+ T cells with viral peptide pools before sequencing. Subsequent to a culture period of roughly 11 days, CD4+ T cells were isolated. The healthy vaccine recipients, who had no prior SARS-CoV-2 infection, showed negative nucleocapsid antibodies. It was with about 10 IU/ml IL-2 and around 9.9 ug/ml peptides that 1.5 million to 2 million PBMC per well were cultured. The sequence came from a human donor who received a COVID-19 vaccine. The specimen comprised CD4+ T cells from PBMCs cultured with SARS-CoV-2 spike peptides, sampled before COVID-19 vaccination. The chain uses TRBV19 and TRBJ2-5; the match to TRBD1 covers 10 bases. The CDR3 nucleotides are TGTGCCAGTAGTCCTTTAGGGGATGACAGGGGGCGTCGGGAGACCCAGTACTTC. It translates to CASSPLGDDRGRRETQYF.